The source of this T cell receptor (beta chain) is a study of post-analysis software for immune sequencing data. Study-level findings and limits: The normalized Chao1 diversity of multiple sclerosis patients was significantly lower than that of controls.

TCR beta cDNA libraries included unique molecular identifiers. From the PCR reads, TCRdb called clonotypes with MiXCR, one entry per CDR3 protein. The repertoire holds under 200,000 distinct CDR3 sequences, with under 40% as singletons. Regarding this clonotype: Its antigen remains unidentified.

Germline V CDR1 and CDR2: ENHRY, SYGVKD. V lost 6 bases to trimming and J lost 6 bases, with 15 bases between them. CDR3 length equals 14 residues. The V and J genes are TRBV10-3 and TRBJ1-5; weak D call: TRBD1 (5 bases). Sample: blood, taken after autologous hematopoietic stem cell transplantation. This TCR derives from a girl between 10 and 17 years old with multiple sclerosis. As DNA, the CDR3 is TGTGCCATCAGGGAGGGGAAGGGCAGTCAGCCCCAGCATTTT. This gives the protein CAIREGKGSQPQHF.